The TCR beta chain under discussion was sequenced for a study of blood T cells in healthy people across ages. General study results and limits: Comparison with aged donors showed that long-lived donors had more naive CD4+ cells and higher diversity. Leaving the PBMCs unsorted stopped any conclusive comparison of naive versus antigen-experienced cells.

Then a second PCR, running roughly 7 to 11 cycles, was carried out with a sample-barcoded 5' primer and a J-beta primer mix. TCRdb re-derived calls from the 5' RACE reads in MiXCR, one entry per CDR3 protein. The data contain about 1.6 million distinct CDR3 sequences, around 35% of them singletons. Points on this clonotype: The antigen remains undetermined.

V gave up 0 bases and J gave up 2 bases; unmatched junction bases: 5. Per the germline V gene, CDR1 is SGDLS and CDR2 is YYNGEE. The CDR3 is 16 residues long. The amount of total RNA extracted per sample was at least 5.5 micrograms. The sample consisted of blood. The clonotype was recovered from a woman in her 30s in good health. This chain joins TRBV9 and TRBJ2-1; TRBD2 aligns across 7 bases. This CDR3 reads CASSVAGGTPYNEQFF. The CDR3 nucleotides are TGTGCCAGCAGCGTAGCGGGAGGCACTCCCTACAATGAGCAGTTCTTC.